This TCR beta chain was observed in a study of blood T cell repertoires in COVID-19. Study-level background: Italy, Spain and the United States were the sources of the convalescent and acute COVID-19 samples.

Sequencing used immunoSEQ multiplex PCR; TCRdb keeps in-frame clones, though not all of them. The data contain about 220,000 clones, approximately 80% of them singletons. Trimming pared 4 bases from V and 3 bases from J, leaving 13 bases between. From germline, CDR1 is KGHSH and CDR2 LQKENI. The length of the CDR3 is 14 residues. Sequenced input: peripheral blood. This receptor was obtained from a human donor in a cohort sampled during active COVID-19. The rearrangement uses TRBV18 and TRBJ2-7; tentative D call: TRBD1 (6 bases). The CDR3 region is CASSRTQGSYEQYF. As DNA, the CDR3 is TGTGCCAGCTCACGAACCCAGGGGAGCTACGAGCAGTACTTC. Complete variable domain (other parts from reference TRBV18 and TRBJ2-7): NAGVMQNPRHLVRRRGQEARLRCSPMKGHSHVYWYRQLPEEGLKFMVYLQKENIIDESGMPKERFSAEFPKEGPSILRIQQVVRGDSAAYFCASSRTQGSYEQYFGPGTRLTVT.